This is a list of T cell receptor beta chains from one sample in a study of shared clonotypes between healthy human individuals. Assay: immunoSEQ multiplex PCR; the TCRdb copy retains only in-frame clones and omits some. The sample lists over 2 million clones; less than 95% were seen once. The sequenced sample was naive CD8+ T cells sorted from blood. These receptors were collected from a man between 18 and 35 years old in good health. Each CDR3 is given with its conserved first and last residue. A D gene is named only where the DNA matches it firmly. Size is omitted from some rows. Given values are once, few, many or a class for expanded clones.

-	TRBV16	-	TRBJ2-7	CASSSGSEQYF	TGTGCCAGCAGCTCAGGCTCCGAGCAGTACTTC
-	TRBV15	-	TRBJ1-1	CATSRDRNTEAFF	TGTGCCACCAGCAGAGACAGGAACACTGAAGCTTTCTTT
-	TRBV7-9	-	TRBJ2-7	CASSFAGGVFEQYF	TGTGCCAGCAGCTTCGCGGGTGGGGTCTTTGAGCAGTACTTC
-	TRBV6-6	-	TRBJ2-3	CASSKDRDTQYF	TGTGCCAGCAGTAAAGACAGGGATACGCAGTATTTT
-	TRBV7-7	-	TRBJ2-7	CASSKKVF	TGTGCTAGCAGCAAGAAGGTCTTC
-	TRBV7-2	-	TRBJ2-3	CASSLDGYSVTDTQYF	TGTGCCAGCAGCTTAGACGGCTACTCAGTCACAGATACGCAGTATTTT
-	TRBV15	TRBD2	TRBJ2-3	CATSRGGEADTQYF	TGTGCCACCAGCAGGGGAGGGGAGGCAGATACGCAGTATTTT
-	TRBV18	-	TRBJ2-7	CASSPGPLSYEQYF	TGTGCCAGCTCACCAGGACCCCTCTCCTACGAGCAGTACTTC
few	TRBV20-1	-	TRBJ2-5	CSARAGETQYF	TGCAGTGCTAGAGCAGGGGAGACCCAGTACTTC
-	TRBV2	-	TRBJ1-6	CASSESAQFKGYLPLHF	TGTGCCAGCAGTGAATCCGCGCAGTTTAAAGGATATTTACCCCTCCACTTT
once	TRBV6-5	TRBD1	TRBJ1-6	CASSPGQGFNSPLHF	TGTGCCAGCAGTCCCGGACAGGGATTTAATTCACCCCTCCACTTT
-	TRBV6-5	TRBD2	TRBJ2-7	CASSYEAGGQDEQYF	TGTGCCAGCAGTTACGAGGCGGGAGGGCAGGACGAGCAGTACTTC
once	TRBV5-4	-	TRBJ1-2	CASSLDRNTNYGYTF	TGTGCCAGCAGCTTGGACAGGAATACTAACTATGGCTACACCTTC
-	TRBV27	-	TRBJ1-5	CASSSLDAYSNQPQHF	TGTGCCAGCAGTTCGTTGGACGCCTATAGCAATCAGCCCCAGCATTTT
-	TRBV15	-	TRBJ2-7	CATSRPDGTYEQYF	TGTGCCACCAGCAGACCTGACGGGACCTACGAGCAGTACTTC
-	TRBV14	-	TRBJ2-1	CASSLPGHFNEQFF	TGTGCCAGCAGCCTGCCCGGACACTTTAATGAGCAGTTCTTC
-	TRBV25-1	TRBD1	TRBJ2-3	CASNLGTGGLDTQYF	TGTGCCAGCAACCTCGGGACAGGGGGCTTAGATACGCAGTATTTT
-	TRBV28	TRBD1	TRBJ1-1	CASSPRGVNTEAFF	TGTGCCAGCAGTCCCAGGGGGGTGAACACTGAAGCTTTCTTT
-	TRBV7-8	TRBD2	TRBJ2-7	CASSLAETISGGILYEQYF	TGTGCCAGCAGCTTAGCGGAGACTATTAGCGGGGGGATACTTTACGAGCAGTACTTC
-	TRBV9	TRBD2	TRBJ2-7	CASSVGGGSLNEQYF	TGTGCCAGCAGCGTAGGAGGCGGGAGTTTGAACGAGCAGTACTTC
-	TRBV5-1	TRBD1	TRBJ1-4	CASSIRTGLNEKLFF	TGCGCCAGCAGCATAAGGACAGGTCTAAATGAAAAACTGTTTTTT
-	TRBV2	TRBD1	TRBJ2-2	CASSEAETGTNTGELFF	TGTGCCAGCAGTGAAGCAGAGACAGGGACCAACACCGGGGAGCTGTTTTTT
-	TRBV6-5	-	TRBJ2-5	CASSYSSLQETQYF	TGTGCCAGCAGTTACTCGAGTCTCCAAGAGACCCAGTACTTC
-	TRBV6-5	-	TRBJ2-7	CASSYWGDEQYF	TGTGCCAGCAGTTACTGGGGCGACGAGCAGTACTTC
-	TRBV5-1	-	TRBJ2-1	CASSLAATYYNEQFF	TGCGCCAGCAGCTTGGCGGCTACCTACTACAATGAGCAGTTCTTC
-	TRBV7-6	-	TRBJ2-5	CASSLLIQETQYF	TGTGCCAGCAGCTTGTTGATTCAAGAGACCCAGTACTTC
-	TRBV4-1	TRBD2	TRBJ2-7	CASSQEPGLAINEQYF	TGCGCCAGCAGCCAAGAGCCGGGACTAGCGATCAACGAGCAGTACTTC
-	TRBV7-9	TRBD2	TRBJ2-3	CASSILAGDSNTQYF	TGTGCCAGCAGCATACTAGCGGGGGATTCGAATACGCAGTATTTT
-	TRBV5-8	-	TRBJ2-7	CASSLVTYEQYF	TGTGCCAGCAGCTTGGTAACCTACGAGCAGTACTTC
-	TRBV11-2	-	TRBJ2-2	CASSFRAYTGELFF	TGTGCCAGCAGCTTCCGGGCCTACACCGGGGAGCTGTTTTTT
-	TRBV19	-	TRBJ2-1	CASTPGRGSYNEQFF	TGTGCCAGTACCCCGGGCAGGGGTTCCTACAATGAGCAGTTCTTC
-	TRBV6-5	-	TRBJ2-7	CASNDYYEQYF	TGTGCCAGCAACGACTACTACGAGCAGTACTTC
-	TRBV28	-	TRBJ2-3	CASSGFRGDEGRDTQYF	TGTGCCAGCAGCGGCTTTAGGGGGGACGAGGGTAGGGATACGCAGTATTTT
-	TRBV7-3	-	TRBJ2-2	CASSPRLKARANTGELFF	TGTGCCAGCAGCCCCCGGCTGAAGGCGCGTGCGAACACCGGGGAGCTGTTTTTT
-	TRBV27	-	TRBJ1-5	CASSLSDGNQPQHF	TGTGCCAGCAGTTTATCGGACGGAAATCAGCCCCAGCATTTT
-	TRBV25-1	-	TRBJ1-1	CASSPGFTMNTEAFF	TGTGCCAGCAGTCCAGGGTTCACAATGAACACTGAAGCTTTCTTT
-	TRBV27	-	TRBJ2-7	CASSSMGGTYEQYF	TGTGCCAGCAGTTCCATGGGCGGCACCTACGAGCAGTACTTC
-	TRBV9	-	TRBJ1-1	CASSSTLNTEAFF	TGTGCCAGCAGCTCTACACTGAACACTGAAGCTTTCTTT
-	TRBV27	-	TRBJ2-7	CASSLGGETYEQYF	TGTGCCAGCAGTTTAGGAGGGGAAACCTACGAGCAGTACTTC
-	TRBV28	TRBD1	TRBJ2-7	CASSLWTGAYEQYF	TGTGCCAGCAGTCTATGGACAGGGGCCTACGAGCAGTACTTC
-	TRBV30	-	TRBJ1-2	CAWARDYGYTF	TGTGCCTGGGCCCGAGACTATGGCTACACCTTC
-	TRBV13	-	TRBJ2-7	CASSPVSPVTHEQYF	TGTGCCAGCAGCCCTGTGAGCCCCGTTACCCACGAGCAGTACTTC
-	TRBV28	TRBD1	TRBJ1-1	CASSSRPWDRGMNTEAFF	TGTGCCAGCAGTTCCCGCCCCTGGGACAGGGGTATGAACACTGAAGCTTTCTTT
-	TRBV28	TRBD2	TRBJ2-1	CASRGLAGGLIYNEQFF	TGTGCCAGCAGGGGACTAGCGGGGGGGCTGATCTACAATGAGCAGTTCTTC
-	TRBV27	-	TRBJ2-1	CASSFDGDNEQFF	TGTGCCAGCAGTTTTGACGGTGACAATGAGCAGTTCTTC
-	TRBV5-6	-	TRBJ1-2	CASSFGAQGSNYGYTF	TGTGCCAGCAGCTTCGGGGCCCAGGGGTCAAACTATGGCTACACCTTC
-	TRBV14	-	TRBJ2-1	CASSRPGLQGQFF	TGTGCCAGCAGCCGACCGGGGCTCCAGGGGCAGTTCTTC
-	TRBV4-1	TRBD2	TRBJ2-3	CASSQVASGEGDTQYF	TGCGCCAGCAGCCAAGTGGCTAGCGGGGAAGGGGATACGCAGTATTTT
-	TRBV1	-	TRBJ2-7	CTSSQDEGSRLAGEQYF	TGCACCAGCAGCCAAGATGAAGGGTCTAGGCTAGCGGGCGAGCAGTACTTC
-	TRBV4-2	-	TRBJ2-2	CASSQGTTNTGELFF	TGTGCCAGCAGCCAAGGTACGACGAACACCGGGGAGCTGTTTTTT
once	TRBV7-9	-	TRBJ1-4	CASSRGEANEKLFF	TGTGCCAGCAGCCGGGGAGAGGCTAATGAAAAACTGTTTTTT
-	TRBV6-1	-	TRBJ2-7	CASSEVTGAAHEQYF	TGTGCCAGCAGTGAAGTAACGGGAGCCGCCCACGAGCAGTACTTC